The next 28 T cell receptor beta chains were all read from a single sample in a study of control samples from healthy donors and cancer patients. The table came from immunoSEQ multiplex PCR; TCRdb's copy has only in-frame clones and leaves some out. The sample has more than 95,000 clones, around 90% seen once; the top ten hold 7% to 10%. Sequencing was performed on blood. These receptors all stem from a man aged 35 to 55 in good health.

The chain combines TRBV19 with TRBJ1-6; no clear D gene. CDR1 is LNHDA and CDR2 is SQIVND in the germline V gene (reference sequence). V lost 2 bases and J 8 bases, leaving 4 bases between the germline ends. CDR3 length: 12 amino acids. The CDR3 reads CASSIRDSPLHF. DNA of the CDR3: TGTGCCAGTAGTATAAGAGATTCACCCCTCCACTTT.

The sample holds one count of this clone. The chain is built from TRBV6-1 and TRBJ1-4, with unresolved D. The CDR3 sequence is 15 residues long. Germline CDR1 is MNHNS and CDR2 is SASEGT. Trimming took 2 bases from V and 2 from J, leaving 9 bases between them. The CDR3 loop reads CASSETSGTNEKLFF. As DNA, the CDR3 is TGTGCCAGCAGTGAAACCAGCGGGACTAATGAAAAACTGTTTTTT.

The V and J genes are TRBV19 and TRBJ2-1; 13 bases map to TRBD2. The CDR3 loop spans 15 amino acids. Germline CDR1 reads LNHDA; CDR2 reads SQIVND (reference sequence). V was clipped by 4 bases and J by 6 bases; unmatched bases: 3. The CDR3 spells CASSTGLAGINEQFF. DNA for the CDR3: TGTGCCAGTAGTACGGGACTAGCGGGGATCAATGAGCAGTTCTTC.

This chain connects TRBV19 to TRBJ2-3, with 7 bases matching TRBD1. V shed 8 bases, J shed 2 bases, and the junction held 7 bases outside the gene matches. This CDR3 is built from 14 residues. CDR1 is LNHDA, CDR2 SQIVND, per germline (reference sequence). The CDR3 nucleotides are TGTGCCAGTTCCCGGGGACAGCCCACAGATACGCAGTATTTT. Its translation: CASSRGQPTDTQYF.

This sequence joins TRBV18 and TRBJ2-7; D not certain. The germline V gene encodes CDR1 KGHSH and CDR2 LQKENI. Trimming removed 2 bases from V and 1 base from J, with 6 bases in between. The CDR3 is 13 residues long. The CDR3 reads CASSPGISYEQYF. In DNA, the CDR3 is TGTGCCAGCTCACCAGGCATTTCCTACGAGCAGTACTTC.

The J gene is TRBJ2-3, the V gene TRBV6-2 or TRBV6-3; weak D call: TRBD2 (6 bases). V lost 5 bases and J lost 6, with 15 bases in between. This CDR3 is 14 amino acids long. The V gene's germline CDR1 is MNHEY and CDR2 SVGEGT. The CDR3 DNA sequence: TGTGCCAGCAGTCCCGGGACTGGTGTTGATACGCAGTATTTT. It is translated as CASSPGTGVDTQYF.

The V call is TRBV5-1, the J call TRBJ2-2; 7 bases are a match to TRBD1. The CDR3 spans 17 residues. Per the germline V gene, CDR1 is SGHRS and CDR2 is YFSETQ. Losses at the gene ends were 3 bases for V and 1 base for J; bases not matched to a gene: 9. For the CDR3, the DNA is TGCGCCAGCAGCTGGGCCACTGGGGACAGGAACACCGGGGAGCTGTTTTTT. Amino acids: CASSWATGDRNTGELFF.

V is TRBV6-1 and J is TRBJ1-1; tentatively, D is TRBD1 (6 bases). Germline V CDR1 and CDR2: MNHNS, SASEGT. CDR3 size: 15 residues. V was trimmed by 8 bases and J by 4 bases, leaving 20 bases between them. As DNA, the CDR3 is TGTGCCAGCCCCCTTGCCAGGGGCGGACTCACTGAAGCTTTCTTT. Translated: CASPLARGGLTEAFF.

The V gene is TRBV24-1, the J gene TRBJ1-3; 8 nucleotides align to TRBD1. Germline assignment: CDR1 KGHDR and CDR2 SFDVKD. This CDR3 has 16 residues. The V and J ends lost 4 bases and 0 bases, in that order; junction bases with no gene match: 4. This CDR3 is CATSEGTGFSGNTIYF. CDR3 sequence (DNA): TGTGCCACCAGTGAGGGGACAGGCTTCTCTGGAAACACCATATATTTT.

The rearrangement links TRBV18 to TRBJ2-2, with D possibly being TRBD1 (5 bases). Germline CDR1 reads KGHSH; CDR2 reads LQKENI. The CDR3 sequence is 15 residues long. Trimming pared 2 bases from V and 4 bases from J, leaving 11 bases between. The CDR3 DNA reads as TGTGCCAGCTCACCAAGGCAGGGCGGCACCGGGGAGCTGTTTTTT. Translation: CASSPRQGGTGELFF.

V gene TRBV5-1 combines with J gene TRBJ1-6; TRBD1 aligns across 9 bases. Germline lookup yields CDR1 SGHRS and CDR2 YFSETQ. CDR3 length equals 15 residues. V lost 0 bases, J lost 7 bases, and 2 bases stayed unmatched. CDR3 DNA: TGCGCCAGCAGCTTGGGGGGACAGGGAAATTCACCCCTCCACTTT. Its translation is CASSLGGQGNSPLHF.

J is TRBJ1-4 and V is TRBV6-6; tentative D call: TRBD1 (5 bases). V was pared by 1 base and J by 8 bases, with 11 bases between. CDR1 is MNHNY and CDR2 is SVGAGI in the germline V gene (reference sequence). This CDR3 contains 14 residues. The CDR3 protein is CASSYWGDHEKLFF. Here the CDR3 DNA reads TGTGCCAGCAGTTACTGGGGGGATCACGAAAAACTGTTTTTT.

The CDR3 DNA reads as TGTGCCAGCAGTTGGGCAGCGGGGGCTACCTACGAGCAGTACTTC. As protein: CASSWAAGATYEQYF. The chain is built from TRBV2 and TRBJ2-7; 8 bases fit TRBD2. V gave up 5 bases and J gave up 2 bases; unmatched junction bases: 8. The CDR3 runs to 15 residues. CDR1 is SNHLY and CDR2 is FYNNEI in the germline V gene.

This clone is a singleton in its sample. This chain connects TRBV11-2 to TRBJ2-7; TRBD2 agrees at 8 bases. This CDR3 comprises 14 residues. J gave up 0 bases and V 6 bases, and 4 bases lay outside the gene matches. Germline CDR1 and CDR2: SGHAT and FQNNGV. The CDR3 spells CASSSGGGSYEQYF. The CDR3 region has the DNA TGTGCCAGCAGTTCGGGAGGGGGCTCCTACGAGCAGTACTTC.

The V gene is TRBV18, the J gene TRBJ2-3; 12 nucleotides align to TRBD2. CDR3 length equals 15 residues. Germline CDR1 reads KGHSH; CDR2 reads LQKENI. V shed 4 bases, J shed 6 bases, and the junction held 5 bases outside the gene matches. The CDR3 DNA follows: TGTGCCAGCTCACTCCTAGCGGGGGGGTCTGATACGCAGTATTTT. Translation: CASSLLAGGSDTQYF.

The gene calls are TRBV20-1 and TRBJ1-6; D unresolved. Germline-derived CDR1 and CDR2 are DFQATT and SNEGSKA (reference sequence). This CDR3 has 13 amino acids. The V end was cut by 3 bases, the J end by 2 bases, with 5 bases between. For the CDR3, the DNA is TGCAGTGCTAGTATCACCTATAATTCACCCCTCCACTTT. This codes for CSASITYNSPLHF.

CDR3 region: CASSAGQTNVIGYGYTF. The DNA of the CDR3 is TGTGCCAGCAGTGCGGGACAGACTAACGTAATCGGCTATGGCTACACCTTC. The chain couples TRBV25-1 to TRBJ1-2, with TRBD1 identical over 7 bases. The V gene end was trimmed by 4 bases and the J gene end by 4 bases; junction bases not matched to a gene: 15. CDR1 MGHDK and CDR2 SYGVNS come from the germline V gene. This CDR3 comprises 17 residues.

V and J are TRBV6-5 and TRBJ2-5; TRBD2 is a possible D gene (6 bases). The germline V gene has CDR1 MNHEY and CDR2 SVGAGI. CDR3 length: 14 residues. Trimming left V 6 bases short and J 2 bases short, with 13 bases between. Here the CDR3 DNA reads TGTGCCAGCAGACCCCTAGCGACTCAAGAGACCCAGTACTTC. Protein sequence: CASRPLATQETQYF.

This clone was observed a single time. The chain links TRBV30 to TRBJ2-7; either TRBD1 or TRBD2 may supply D (5 bases each). Germline-derived CDR1 and CDR2 are GTSNPN and SVGIG (reference sequence). V was cut by 1 base and J by 0 bases, with 7 bases left in between. This CDR3 is built from 13 residues. CDR3 amino acids: CAWSGDHSYEQYF. As DNA, the CDR3 is TGTGCCTGGAGTGGGGACCACTCCTACGAGCAGTACTTC.

In nucleotides, the CDR3 is TGTGCCAGCAGTTGGAGGGAGTATGATCAGCCCCAGCATTTT. It is translated as CASSWREYDQPQHF. This sequence joins TRBV6-5 and TRBJ1-5; D gene uncertain. Germline V gene lookup returns CDR1 MNHEY and CDR2 SVGAGI. This CDR3 comprises 14 residues. V dropped 4 bases and J dropped 5 bases, with 12 bases sitting between them.

This clone was seen once. The DNA of the CDR3 is TGTGCCAGCAGCGGAGGGACGTACAGCTCCTACGAGCAGTACTTC. It encodes CASSGGTYSSYEQYF. The chain carries TRBV9 and TRBJ2-7, with D possibly called TRBD1 or TRBD2 (5 bases each). Germline-derived CDR1 and CDR2 are SGDLS and YYNGEE. Deletions cut 3 bases from V and 0 bases from J, with 13 bases between. The CDR3 covers 15 residues.

This clone was observed a few times. This chain joins TRBV7-2 and TRBJ2-7, with D unresolved. From germline, CDR1 is SGHTA and CDR2 FQGNSA. Trimming took off 1 base at V and 1 base at J, with 5 bases between the two ends. This CDR3 contains 13 residues. This CDR3 is CASSLDRSYEQYF. DNA for the CDR3: TGTGCCAGCAGCTTAGACAGATCCTACGAGCAGTACTTC.

The J gene is TRBJ1-1, the V gene TRBV4-3; D gene uncertain. Per germline, CDR1 LGHNA and CDR2 YSLEER. The CDR3 has 16 amino acids. Trimming took off 0 bases at V and 0 bases at J, with 11 bases between the two ends. The CDR3 region is CASSQDRLGLNTEAFF. The CDR3 bases are TGCGCCAGCAGCCAAGATCGGCTAGGGTTGAACACTGAAGCTTTCTTT.

The chain recombines TRBV4-1 with TRBJ2-3, with 8 bases fitting TRBD2. Germline values: CDR1 MGHRA, CDR2 YSYEKL. V was clipped by 0 bases and J by 3 bases; unmatched bases: 11. The CDR3 runs 18 residues. The CDR3 sequence is CASSQDGTSRGVTDTQYF. As DNA, the CDR3 is TGCGCCAGCAGCCAAGATGGGACTAGTCGGGGGGTGACAGATACGCAGTATTTT.

The chain couples TRBV5-1 to TRBJ1-5, with TRBD1 as a possible D gene (5 bases). V gave up 4 bases and J gave up 3 bases, with 14 bases separating them. The germline CDR1 and CDR2 sequences are SGHRS and YFSETQ. This CDR3 spans 15 amino acids. This chain's CDR3 is CASSVGSGANQPQHF. CDR3 DNA: TGCGCCAGCAGCGTGGGAAGCGGGGCCAATCAGCCCCAGCATTTT.

The chain carries TRBV27 and TRBJ1-2; D ambiguous. The CDR3 loop spans 11 amino acids. The ends were cut back, 8 bases at V and 2 bases at J, with 6 bases in the middle. Germline V gene lookup returns CDR1 MNHEY and CDR2 SMNVEV (reference sequence). The CDR3 loop reads CASGRNYGYTF. In DNA form, the CDR3 reads TGTGCCAGCGGGAGGAACTATGGCTACACCTTC.

CDR3 DNA: TGTGCCAGTAGCAGGGACAGGAGAAGTAATGAGCAGTTCTTC. Encoded protein: CASSRDRRSNEQFF. The chain employs TRBV19 and TRBJ2-1; 8 bases map to TRBD1. The CDR3 contains 14 residues. V lost 6 bases to trimming and J lost 7 bases; unmatched junction nucleotides: 8. The germline V gene has CDR1 LNHDA and CDR2 SQIVND (reference sequence).

The chain recombines TRBV15 with TRBJ1-5; no definite D call. With 5 bases removed from V and 7 bases from J, the gap between germline ends came to 12 bases. CDR3 length equals 13 residues. Germline CDR1 LNHNV, CDR2 YYDKDF (reference sequence). The CDR3: CATSFGPGQPQHF. Here the CDR3 DNA reads TGTGCCACCAGCTTTGGGCCTGGACAGCCCCAGCATTTT.